The 17 T cell receptor beta chains listed next were all sequenced from one sample in a study of T cell changes during pregnancy in multiple sclerosis. Sequencing was performed with immunoSEQ multiplex PCR; in TCRdb, only in-frame clones are kept and a portion is missing. The data contain some 93,000 clones, 92% of them seen just once; the ten biggest clones take up 2% to 2.5%. The sequenced sample was peripheral blood, obtained after pregnancy. The receptors were gathered from a female donor with multiple sclerosis, enrolled in a pregnancy study.

This clone occurred once. The V and J genes are TRBV13 and TRBJ1-3, with D possibly being TRBD1 (6 bases). CDR3 length: 16 residues. V gave up 0 bases and J gave up 0 bases, with 9 bases separating them. Per germline, CDR1 PRHDT and CDR2 FYEKMQ (reference sequence). In DNA, the CDR3 is TGTGCCAGCAGCTTAGGGGACAGAGACTCTGGAAACACCATATATTTT. Translated: CASSLGDRDSGNTIYF.

The rearrangement joins TRBV7-3 to TRBJ2-3, with D perhaps matching TRBD2 (5 bases). The CDR3 has 13 amino acids. The germline gives CDR1 SGHTA, CDR2 FQGTGA. V gave up 5 bases and J gave up 5 bases, with 11 bases separating them. CDR3 residues: CASSKREGDTQYF. In DNA form, the CDR3 reads TGTGCCAGCAGCAAAAGAGAGGGAGATACGCAGTATTTT.

This rearrangement joins TRBV4-1 to TRBJ2-5, with 7 bases lining up with TRBD2. CDR1 is MGHRA and CDR2 is YSYEKL in the germline V gene. The CDR3 sequence is 16 residues long. V trimming: 0 bases; J trimming: 2 bases; junction bases outside the gene matches: 6. The CDR3: CASSQESGKKQETQYF. The DNA for the CDR3 is TGCGCCAGCAGCCAAGAAAGCGGGAAAAAACAAGAGACCCAGTACTTC.

The chain is built from TRBV6-7 and TRBJ2-5; a possible D gene is TRBD1 (6 bases). TRBV6-7 is treated as an ORF (open reading frame) with a function not yet certain. The CDR3 loop spans 13 amino acids. Trimming removed 0 bases from V and 5 bases from J, with 7 bases in between. CDR3 amino acids: CASSYSGQETQYF. In nucleotides, the CDR3 is TGTGCCAGCAGTTACTCCGGACAGGAGACCCAGTACTTC.

The rearrangement joins TRBV4-2 to TRBJ1-1; D perhaps matches TRBD1 (6 bases). This CDR3 has 15 amino acids. Looked up from germline, CDR1 is LGHNA and CDR2 is YNFKEQ. V dropped 1 base and J dropped 0 bases, with 9 bases sitting between them. For the CDR3, the DNA is TGTGCCAGCAGCCAAGCAACAGGGCTGAACACTGAAGCTTTCTTT. This sequence encodes CASSQATGLNTEAFF.

This chain's CDR3 is CASRRFTGGSYGYTF. The CDR3 region has the DNA TGTGCCAGCAGACGATTCACAGGGGGTAGCTATGGCTACACCTTC. J is TRBJ1-2 and V is TRBV6-5; 8 bases match TRBD1. Germline V gives CDR1 MNHEY, CDR2 SVGAGI. The CDR3 is made up of 15 amino acids. With 6 bases clipped from V and 4 bases from J, the junction kept 10 bases outside the gene matches.

The gene calls are TRBV7-2 and TRBJ2-7, with 8 bases identical to TRBD1. This CDR3 has 15 amino acids. Germline V CDR1 and CDR2: SGHTA, FQGNSA. V dropped 1 base and J dropped 3; count of bases not matched to a gene: 5. CDR3 in DNA: TGTGCCAGCAGCTTAGGGGGGACAGGTTTCTACGAGCAGTACTTC. Its protein product is CASSLGGTGFYEQYF.

CDR3 residues: CASSPLTSGSYNEQFF. The CDR3 DNA follows: TGTGCCAGCTCACCCTTGACTAGCGGGAGCTACAATGAGCAGTTCTTC. V usage is TRBV18 and J usage is TRBJ2-1, with TRBD2 matching over 12 bases. CDR1 KGHSH and CDR2 LQKENI come from the germline V gene. The CDR3 extends over 16 amino acids. V dropped 3 bases and J dropped 3; count of bases not matched to a gene: 3.

V is TRBV5-6 and J is TRBJ2-7; 10 positions agree with TRBD1. Trimming at V came to 1 base and at J to 3 bases, leaving 10 bases not matched to a gene. CDR3 size: 17 residues. The V gene's germline CDR1 is SGHDT and CDR2 YYEEEE. The CDR3 protein is CASSLRLTGTGVYEQYF. In DNA, the CDR3 is TGTGCCAGCAGCTTGCGGCTAACCGGGACAGGGGTCTACGAGCAGTACTTC.

CDR3 loop: CASSLLTGNTEAFF. CDR3 nucleotide sequence: TGTGCCAGCAGTTTACTTACAGGGAACACTGAAGCTTTCTTT. The chain joins TRBV27 to TRBJ1-1, with D tentatively TRBD1 (5 bases). V gave up 2 bases and J gave up 1 base, with 8 bases separating them. This CDR3 contains 14 residues. CDR1 and CDR2 from the germline V gene are MNHEY and SMNVEV (reference sequence).

V and J are TRBV7-2 and TRBJ2-2, with 11 nucleotides matching TRBD1. With 4 bases clipped from V and 5 bases from J, the junction kept 12 bases outside the gene matches. The CDR3 has 18 residues. The germline CDR1 and CDR2 sequences are SGHTA and FQGNSA. The DNA of the CDR3 is TGTGCCAGCAGCTATCAGACTCCCGGGACAGGGGGAACCGGGGAGCTGTTTTTT. Residues: CASSYQTPGTGGTGELFF.

This chain links TRBV6-5 with TRBJ1-1, with no clear D. Germline V gene sequence: CDR1 MNHEY, CDR2 SVGAGI. The CDR3 loop spans 14 amino acids. Trimming took 8 bases from V and 0 from J, leaving 13 bases between them. CDR3 in amino acids: CASGRGILNTEAFF. The CDR3 region has the DNA TGTGCCAGCGGAAGAGGGATTTTGAACACTGAAGCTTTCTTT.

V usage is TRBV30 and J usage is TRBJ1-1; D gene uncertain. V lost 0 bases and J lost 8, with 13 bases in between. The CDR3 runs to 13 residues. CDR1 and CDR2 (germline): GTSNPN, SVGIG (reference sequence). CDR3 nucleotides: TGTGCCTGGAGTGTATTATATGCAGTAGAAGCTTTCTTT. It specifies CAWSVLYAVEAFF.

The chain couples TRBV6-4 to TRBJ2-3; 8 bases are shared with TRBD1. The CDR3 is made up of 13 amino acids. In germline, CDR1 is MRHNA, CDR2 SNTAGT. The ends lost 5 bases at V and 6 bases at J; junction bases unmatched: 4. CDR3 amino acids: CASSLDRGDTQYF. DNA for the CDR3: TGTGCCAGCAGTCTAGACAGGGGTGATACGCAGTATTTT.

This chain links TRBV29-1 with TRBJ1-4; no firm D call. CDR3 size: 16 residues. Germline V lookup: CDR1 SQVTM, CDR2 ANQGSEA. Trimming took off 4 bases at V and 6 bases at J, with 21 bases between the two ends. CDR3 sequence: CSVAPHGSTRDEKLFF. CDR3 nucleotide sequence: TGCAGCGTTGCACCTCATGGCTCCACCCGGGATGAAAAACTGTTTTTT.

The V gene is TRBV7-9, the J gene TRBJ2-7, with TRBD2 matching over 12 bases. This CDR3 has 13 amino acids. The V gene's germline CDR1 is SEHNR and CDR2 FQNEAQ (reference sequence). V gave up 5 bases and J gave up 6 bases; unmatched junction bases: 2. The DNA of the CDR3 is TGTGCCAGCAGCATGGGACTAGCGGGCGAGCAGTACTTC. It translates to CASSMGLAGEQYF.

Only one count was recorded for this clone. This chain joins TRBV30 and TRBJ1-5, with D unresolved. Per germline, CDR1 GTSNPN and CDR2 SVGIG (reference sequence). The CDR3 runs 13 residues. Trimming removed 2 bases from V and 4 bases from J, with 9 bases in between. The CDR3 spells CAWSSGGNQPQHF. The CDR3 DNA sequence: TGTGCCTGGAGTTCTGGAGGGAATCAGCCCCAGCATTTT.